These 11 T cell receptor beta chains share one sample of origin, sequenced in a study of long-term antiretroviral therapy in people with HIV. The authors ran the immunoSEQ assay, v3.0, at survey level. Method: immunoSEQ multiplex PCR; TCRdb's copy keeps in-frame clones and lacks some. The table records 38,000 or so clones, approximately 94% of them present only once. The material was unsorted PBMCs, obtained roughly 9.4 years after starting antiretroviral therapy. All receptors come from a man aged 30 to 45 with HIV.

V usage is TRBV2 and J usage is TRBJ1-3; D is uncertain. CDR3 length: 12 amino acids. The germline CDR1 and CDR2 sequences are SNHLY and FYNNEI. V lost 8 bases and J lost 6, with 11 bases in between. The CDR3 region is CASAAGENTIYF. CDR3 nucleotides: TGTGCCAGCGCGGCTGGTGAAAACACCATATATTTT.

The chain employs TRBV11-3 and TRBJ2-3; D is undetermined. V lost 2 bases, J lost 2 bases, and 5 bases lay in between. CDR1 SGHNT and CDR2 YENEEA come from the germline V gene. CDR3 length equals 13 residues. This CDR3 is CASSLQTTDTQYF. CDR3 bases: TGTGCCAGCAGCTTACAAACCACAGATACGCAGTATTTT.

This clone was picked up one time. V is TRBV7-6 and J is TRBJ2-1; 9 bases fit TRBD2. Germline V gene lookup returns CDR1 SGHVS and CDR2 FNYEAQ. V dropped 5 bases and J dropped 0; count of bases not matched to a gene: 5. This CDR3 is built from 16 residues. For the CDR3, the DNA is TGTGCCAGCAGCCCTAGCGGGATAAGCTCCTACAATGAGCAGTTCTTC. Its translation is CASSPSGISSYNEQFF.

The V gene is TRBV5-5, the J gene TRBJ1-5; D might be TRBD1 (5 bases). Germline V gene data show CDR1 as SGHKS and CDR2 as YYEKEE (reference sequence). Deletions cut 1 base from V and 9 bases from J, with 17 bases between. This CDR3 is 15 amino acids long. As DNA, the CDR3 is TGTGCCAGCAGCTTGAGGGGCGGACCAGGGTCGCCCCAGCATTTT. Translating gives CASSLRGGPGSPQHF.

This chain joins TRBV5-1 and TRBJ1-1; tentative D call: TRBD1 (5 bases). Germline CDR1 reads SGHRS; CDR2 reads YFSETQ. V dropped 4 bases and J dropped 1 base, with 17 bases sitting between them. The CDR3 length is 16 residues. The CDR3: CASSTAGGGGNTEAFF. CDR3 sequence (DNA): TGCGCCAGCAGCACCGCGGGCGGGGGAGGGAACACTGAAGCTTTCTTT.

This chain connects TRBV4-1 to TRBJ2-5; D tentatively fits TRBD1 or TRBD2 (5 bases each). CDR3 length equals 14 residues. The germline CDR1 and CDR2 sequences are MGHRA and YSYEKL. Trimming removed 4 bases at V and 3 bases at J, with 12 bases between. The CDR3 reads CASSPGTYEETQYF. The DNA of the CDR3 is TGCGCCAGCAGCCCGGGGACGTACGAAGAGACCCAGTACTTC.

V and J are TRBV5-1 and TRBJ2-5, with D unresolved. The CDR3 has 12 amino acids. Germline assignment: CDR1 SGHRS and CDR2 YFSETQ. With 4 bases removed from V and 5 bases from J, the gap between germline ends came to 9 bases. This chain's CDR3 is CASSGTWETQYF. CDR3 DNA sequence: TGCGCCAGCAGCGGAACATGGGAGACCCAGTACTTC.

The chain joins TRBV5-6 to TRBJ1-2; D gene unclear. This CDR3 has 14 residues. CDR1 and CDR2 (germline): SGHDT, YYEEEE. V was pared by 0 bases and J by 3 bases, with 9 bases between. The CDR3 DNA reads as TGTGCCAGCAGCTTGGTACGAGGTGACTATGGCTACACCTTC. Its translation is CASSLVRGDYGYTF.

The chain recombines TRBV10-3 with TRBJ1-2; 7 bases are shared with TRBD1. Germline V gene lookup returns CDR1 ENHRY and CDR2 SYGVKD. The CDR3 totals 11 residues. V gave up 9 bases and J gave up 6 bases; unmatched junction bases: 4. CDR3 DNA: TGTGCCATGGGGACAGCCCATGGCTACACCTTC. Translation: CAMGTAHGYTF.

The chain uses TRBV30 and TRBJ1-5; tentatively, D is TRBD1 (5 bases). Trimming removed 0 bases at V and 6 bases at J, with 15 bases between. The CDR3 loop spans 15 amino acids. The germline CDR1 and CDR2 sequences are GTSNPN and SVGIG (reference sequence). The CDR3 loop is CAWSVNFGQGQPQHF. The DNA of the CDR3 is TGTGCCTGGAGTGTAAATTTCGGGCAGGGTCAGCCCCAGCATTTT. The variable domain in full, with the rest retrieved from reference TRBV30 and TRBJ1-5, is SQTIHQWPATLVQPVGSPLSLECTVEGTSNPNLYWYRQAAGRGLQLLFYSVGIGQISSEVPQNLSASRPQDRQFILSSKKLLLSDSGFYLCAWSVNFGQGQPQHFGDGTRLSIL.

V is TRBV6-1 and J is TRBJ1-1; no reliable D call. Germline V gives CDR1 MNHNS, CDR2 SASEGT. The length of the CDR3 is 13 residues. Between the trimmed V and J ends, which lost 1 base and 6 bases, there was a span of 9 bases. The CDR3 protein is CASSEVSESEAFF. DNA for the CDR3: TGTGCCAGCAGTGAAGTTAGCGAGTCTGAAGCTTTCTTT.